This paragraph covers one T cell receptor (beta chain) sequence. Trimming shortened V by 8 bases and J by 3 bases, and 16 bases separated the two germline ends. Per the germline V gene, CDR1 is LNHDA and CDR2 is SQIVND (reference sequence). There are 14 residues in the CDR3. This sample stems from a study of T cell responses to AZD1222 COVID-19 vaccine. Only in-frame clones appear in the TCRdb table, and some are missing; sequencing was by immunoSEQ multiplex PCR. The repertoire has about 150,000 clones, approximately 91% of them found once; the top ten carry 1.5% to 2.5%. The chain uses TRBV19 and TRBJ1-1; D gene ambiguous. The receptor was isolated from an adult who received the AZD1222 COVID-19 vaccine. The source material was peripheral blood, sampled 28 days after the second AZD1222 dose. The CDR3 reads CASLNRQQHTEAFF. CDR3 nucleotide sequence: TGTGCCAGTTTGAATAGGCAACAGCACACTGAAGCTTTCTTT.